These 10 T cell receptor beta chains originate from one sample sequenced in a study of graft-versus-host responses after intestinal transplantation. TCRdb keeps only in-frame clones here, not all; method: immunoSEQ multiplex PCR. The table includes around 29,000 clones, about 92% detected once. Material: PBMCs, obtained about 65 days after intestinal transplant. Source of these receptors: a human patient who received an intestinal transplant, so some T cells may come from the graft donor.

The chain joins TRBV7-9 to TRBJ2-2; 7 nucleotides align to TRBD1. Trimming cost V 5 bases and J 0 bases; bases outside gene matches: 3. This CDR3 is 15 amino acids long. CDR1 SEHNR and CDR2 FQNEAQ come from the germline V gene (reference sequence). The CDR3 DNA is TGTGCCAGCAGCACAGGGACAGCGAACACCGGGGAGCTGTTTTTT. It codes for CASSTGTANTGELFF.

The rearrangement joins TRBV6-1 to TRBJ1-2; 8 bases fit TRBD1. Germline-derived CDR1 and CDR2 are MNHNS and SASEGT. The J segment lost 6 bases and the V segment lost 3 bases, leaving 0 bases of the junction unmatched. This CDR3 comprises 12 residues. The CDR3 DNA sequence: TGTGCCAGCAGTGACAGGGGGCATGGCTACACCTTC. It encodes CASSDRGHGYTF.

The V gene is TRBV5-8, the J gene TRBJ1-2; no firm D call. The V gene's germline CDR1 is SGHTS and CDR2 YDEGEE. This CDR3 has 12 residues. Here the CDR3 DNA reads TGTGCTCTCACGGGGTTTACTGGGGGCTACACCTTC. Residues: CALTGFTGGYTF. Looking up the rest from reference TRBV5-8 and TRBJ1-2 gives the full variable domain: EAGVTQSPTHLIKTRGQQATLRCSPISGHTSVYWYQQALGLGLQFLLWYDEGEERNRGNFPPRFSGRQFPNYSSELNVNALELEDSALYLCALTGFTGGYTFGSGTRLTVV.

The rearrangement links TRBV4-3 to TRBJ2-7; 9 nucleotides match TRBD2. CDR3 length equals 14 residues. Per the germline V gene, CDR1 is LGHNA and CDR2 is YSLEER. J gave up 3 bases and V 1 base, and 1 base lay outside the gene matches. CDR3 region: CASSQGLADYEQYF. CDR3 DNA sequence: TGCGCCAGCAGCCAAGGACTAGCGGACTACGAGCAGTACTTC.

Only one count was recorded for this clone. V gene TRBV6-1 combines with J gene TRBJ1-5; D is perhaps TRBD1 (6 bases). Germline loops: CDR1 MNHNS, CDR2 SASEGT. The length of the CDR3 is 14 residues. V dropped 4 bases and J dropped 5 bases, with 12 bases sitting between them. The CDR3 region is CASSGLRGDQPQHF. CDR3 nucleotide sequence: TGTGCCAGCAGTGGGCTCAGGGGAGATCAGCCCCAGCATTTT.

This chain uses TRBV19 with TRBJ2-7, with TRBD1 matching over 10 bases. With V trimmed by 7 bases and J by 5 bases, 8 bases remained unmatched. CDR1 and CDR2 from the germline V gene are LNHDA and SQIVND (reference sequence). This CDR3 region has 14 residues. The CDR3 sequence: CASNTGTGDHEQYF. The CDR3 DNA reads as TGTGCCAGTAATACCGGGACAGGGGACCACGAGCAGTACTTC.

The gene calls are TRBV6-1 and TRBJ2-7; D possibly corresponds to TRBD1 (5 bases). With 3 bases removed from V and 0 bases from J, the gap between germline ends came to 15 bases. The CDR3 consists of 16 residues. CDR1 and CDR2 (germline): MNHNS, SASEGT. CDR3 in amino acids: CASSETVLKISYEQYF. The CDR3 coding sequence is TGTGCCAGCAGTGAGACAGTCCTCAAGATCTCCTACGAGCAGTACTTC.

The rearrangement links TRBV7-8 to TRBJ2-5; D perhaps matches TRBD2 (6 bases). V was shortened by 5 bases and J by 5 bases, with 21 bases between the two germline ends. Germline loops: CDR1 SGHVS, CDR2 FQNEAQ. The CDR3 runs 16 residues. CDR3 amino acids: CASSLTGWRASETQYF. The CDR3 bases are TGTGCCAGCAGCCTCACCGGTTGGAGGGCGAGCGAGACCCAGTACTTC.

The J gene is TRBJ2-1, the V gene TRBV7-6; 7 bases are shared with TRBD2. CDR1 is SGHVS and CDR2 is FNYEAQ in the germline V gene. The CDR3 totals 14 residues. V shed 5 bases, J shed 8 bases, and the junction held 9 bases outside the gene matches. The DNA of the CDR3 is TGTGCCAGCAGCCCGCAATGGGGGGGGGATGAGCAGTTCTTC. Residues: CASSPQWGGDEQFF.

The V and J genes are TRBV4-1 and TRBJ2-2, with no clear D. The germline V gene has CDR1 MGHRA and CDR2 YSYEKL. The CDR3 runs 14 residues. The germline V and J ends were trimmed by 0 bases and 7 bases, with 9 bases remaining between them. CDR3 in DNA: TGCGCCAGCAGCCAAGAAGGACGGCTCGGGGAGCTGTTTTTT. Translating it yields CASSQEGRLGELFF.